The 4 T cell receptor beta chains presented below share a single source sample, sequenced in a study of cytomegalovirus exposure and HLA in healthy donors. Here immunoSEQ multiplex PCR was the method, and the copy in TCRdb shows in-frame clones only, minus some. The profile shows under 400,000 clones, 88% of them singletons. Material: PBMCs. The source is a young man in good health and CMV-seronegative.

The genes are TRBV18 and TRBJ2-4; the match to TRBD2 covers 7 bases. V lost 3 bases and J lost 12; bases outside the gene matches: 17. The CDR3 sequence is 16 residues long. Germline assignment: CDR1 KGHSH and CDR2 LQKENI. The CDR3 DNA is TGTGCCAGCTCACCGGCCGGGACTAATTCTAATTCTGGTCAGTACTTC. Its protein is CASSPAGTNSNSGQYF.

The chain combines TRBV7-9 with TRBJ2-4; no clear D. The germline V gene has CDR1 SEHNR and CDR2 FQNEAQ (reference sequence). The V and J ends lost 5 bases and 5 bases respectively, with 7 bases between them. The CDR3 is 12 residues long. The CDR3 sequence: CASSTQENIQYF. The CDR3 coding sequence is TGTGCCAGCAGCACACAAGAAAACATTCAGTACTTC.

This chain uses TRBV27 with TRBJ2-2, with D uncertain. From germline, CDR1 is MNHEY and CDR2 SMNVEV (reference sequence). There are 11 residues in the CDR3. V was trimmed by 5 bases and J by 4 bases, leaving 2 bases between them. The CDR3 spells CASSRTGELFF. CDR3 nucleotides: TGTGCCAGCAGTCGCACCGGGGAGCTGTTTTTT.

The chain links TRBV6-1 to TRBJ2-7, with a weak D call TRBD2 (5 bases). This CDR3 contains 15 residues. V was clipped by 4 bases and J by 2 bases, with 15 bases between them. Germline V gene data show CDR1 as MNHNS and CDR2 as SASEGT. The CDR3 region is CASSAARTSTYEQYF. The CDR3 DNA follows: TGTGCCAGCAGTGCTGCTCGGACTTCAACCTACGAGCAGTACTTC.